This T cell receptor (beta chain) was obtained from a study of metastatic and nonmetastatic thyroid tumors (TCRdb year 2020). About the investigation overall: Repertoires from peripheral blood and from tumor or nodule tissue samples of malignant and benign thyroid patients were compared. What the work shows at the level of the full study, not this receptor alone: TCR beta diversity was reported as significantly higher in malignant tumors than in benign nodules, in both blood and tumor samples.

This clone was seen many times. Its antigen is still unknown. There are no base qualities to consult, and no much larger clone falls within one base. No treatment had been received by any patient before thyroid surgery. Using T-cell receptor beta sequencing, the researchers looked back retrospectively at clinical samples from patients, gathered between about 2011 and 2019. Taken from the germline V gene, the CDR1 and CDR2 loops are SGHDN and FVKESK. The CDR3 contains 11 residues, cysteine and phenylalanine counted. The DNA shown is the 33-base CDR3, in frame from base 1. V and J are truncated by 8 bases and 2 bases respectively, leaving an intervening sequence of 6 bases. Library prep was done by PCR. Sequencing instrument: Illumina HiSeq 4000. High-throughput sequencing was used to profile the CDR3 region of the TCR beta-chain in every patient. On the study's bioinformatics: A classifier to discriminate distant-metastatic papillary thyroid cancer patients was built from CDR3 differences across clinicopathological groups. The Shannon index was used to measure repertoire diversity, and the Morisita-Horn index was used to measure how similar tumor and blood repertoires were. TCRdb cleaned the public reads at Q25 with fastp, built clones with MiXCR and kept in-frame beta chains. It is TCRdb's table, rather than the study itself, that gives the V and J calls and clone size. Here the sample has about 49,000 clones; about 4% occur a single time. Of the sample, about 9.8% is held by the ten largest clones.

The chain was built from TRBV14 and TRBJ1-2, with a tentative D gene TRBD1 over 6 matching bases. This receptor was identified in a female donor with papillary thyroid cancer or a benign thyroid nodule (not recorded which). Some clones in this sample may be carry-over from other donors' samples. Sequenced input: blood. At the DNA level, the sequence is TGTGCCAGCGGGACAAACTATGGCTACACCTTC. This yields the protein CASGTNYGYTF.